This T cell receptor (beta chain) comes out of a study of T-cell reconstitution after alpha-beta-depleted transplantation in children. The V end lost 4 bases, the J end lost 5 bases, and 12 bases lay between the germline ends. Germline V gene lookup returns CDR1 MDHEN and CDR2 SYDVKM. This CDR3 region has 13 residues. Library preparation (for TCRbeta) was performed with unique molecular identifiers. From the PCR reads, TCRdb called clonotypes with MiXCR, one entry per CDR3 protein. The sample shows fewer than 550,000 distinct CDR3 sequences, under 12% of them seen only once. Points from the study as a whole: Roughly two months post-transplant, alpha-beta T cells reportedly originated from several hundred graft clones that had expanded. Recipient T cells and thymic progenitors that survived gave rise to the high TCRbeta diversity observed at day 60 in some patients.

With regard to this clonotype: The antigen is not known.

This sequence originates from a child aged 2 to 9 with inherited bone marrow failure, due to receive a stem cell transplant. The chain links TRBV28 to TRBJ2-7; D unresolved. The source was PBMCs, collected before TCRalphabeta/CD19-depleted stem cell transplant. The CDR3 region is CASSSVGRDEQYF. CDR3 DNA sequence: TGTGCCAGCAGTTCGGTCGGAAGGGACGAGCAGTACTTC.